The rows below give T cell receptor beta chains drawn from one sample of a study of breast tumors, draining lymph nodes, adjacent tissues. TCRdb processed the multiplex PCR reads anew with MiXCR; each CDR3 protein has one entry. The data hold about 150,000 distinct CDR3 sequences, with 32% observed a single time. The sequenced material came from axillary lymph node tissue. Every receptor here comes from a female donor with breast cancer. Some clones in this sample may be carry-over from other donors' samples. Each CDR3 is given with its conserved first and last residue. The order of the fields is V gene, J gene, D gene, clone size, CDR3 protein, CDR3 DNA. The D gene is left open where the match is weak. Only part of the rows carry a size: once, few, many, or a class if the clone is expanded.

v_call: TRBV7-8
j_call: TRBJ2-5
d_call: TRBD2
clone_size: many
cdr3_aa: CASSSLLGTSGSGETQYF
cdr3_nt: TGTGCCAGCAGCTCCCTACTAGGGACTAGCGGGAGTGGGGAGACCCAGTACTTC

v_call: TRBV12-3/TRBV12-4
j_call: TRBJ1-2
d_call: .
clone_size: many
cdr3_aa: CASRNIGTLKAGYTF
cdr3_nt: TGTGCCAGCAGGAACATCGGAACCCTGAAGGCTGGCTACACCTTC

v_call: TRBV7-9
j_call: TRBJ1-1
d_call: .
clone_size: .
cdr3_aa: CASSRENTEAFF
cdr3_nt: TGTGCCAGCAGCCGGGAAAACACTGAAGCTTTCTTT

v_call: TRBV2
j_call: TRBJ2-7
d_call: TRBD1
clone_size: many
cdr3_aa: CASSPETGTSYEQYF
cdr3_nt: TGTGCCAGCAGTCCCGAGACAGGGACCTCCTACGAGCAGTACTTC

v_call: TRBV29-1
j_call: TRBJ2-1
d_call: .
clone_size: .
cdr3_aa: CSFQRYNVQFF
cdr3_nt: TGCAGCTTCCAGAGGTACAATGTGCAGTTCTTC

v_call: TRBV7-7
j_call: TRBJ2-1
d_call: .
clone_size: many
cdr3_aa: CASSPRPAGEQFF
cdr3_nt: TGTGCTAGCAGCCCACGTCCTGCGGGTGAGCAGTTCTTC

v_call: TRBV7-3
j_call: TRBJ2-1
d_call: .
clone_size: many
cdr3_aa: CASSLGSGGLNEQFF
cdr3_nt: TGTGCCAGCAGCTTAGGGTCTGGAGGGCTCAATGAGCAGTTCTTC

v_call: TRBV20-1
j_call: TRBJ2-7
d_call: TRBD2
clone_size: many
cdr3_aa: CSARLAATYEQYF
cdr3_nt: TGCAGTGCGAGACTAGCTGCGACTTACGAGCAGTACTTC

v_call: TRBV20-1
j_call: TRBJ1-5
d_call: TRBD1
clone_size: .
cdr3_aa: CSARSVRGLSNQPRHF
cdr3_nt: TGCAGTGCTAGATCCGTCAGGGGGCTTAGCAATCAGCCCCGGCATTTT

v_call: TRBV5-8
j_call: TRBJ1-6
d_call: .
clone_size: many
cdr3_aa: CASSALGSPLHF
cdr3_nt: TGTGCCAGCAGCGCCTTAGGCTCACCCCTCCACTTT

v_call: TRBV20-1
j_call: TRBJ2-5
d_call: .
clone_size: many
cdr3_aa: CSASLQETQSF
cdr3_nt: TGCAGTGCTAGTTTACAAGAGACCCAGTCCTTC

v_call: TRBV6-1
j_call: TRBJ1-2
d_call: TRBD1
clone_size: many
cdr3_aa: CASSEGAGGVYGYTF
cdr3_nt: TGTGCCAGCAGTGAAGGGGCAGGGGGCGTCTATGGCTACACCTTC

v_call: TRBV14
j_call: TRBJ2-3
d_call: .
clone_size: many
cdr3_aa: CASSQVHRAASTDTQYF
cdr3_nt: TGTGCCAGCAGCCAAGTCCACAGGGCCGCTAGCACAGATACGCAGTATTTT

v_call: TRBV12-3/TRBV12-4
j_call: TRBJ2-7
d_call: .
clone_size: .
cdr3_aa: CACSRGGIYEQYF
cdr3_nt: TGTGCCTGCAGTCGTGGAGGGATCTACGAGCAGTACTTC

v_call: TRBV7-2
j_call: TRBJ2-3
d_call: TRBD2
clone_size: many
cdr3_aa: CASRIRTSGVTDTQYF
cdr3_nt: TGTGCCAGCAGGATAAGGACTAGCGGGGTCACAGATACGCAGTATTTT

v_call: TRBV30
j_call: TRBJ1-5
d_call: TRBD1
clone_size: many
cdr3_aa: CAWSGQGYQPQHF
cdr3_nt: TGTGCCTGGAGTGGACAGGGCTATCAGCCCCAGCATTTT

v_call: TRBV2
j_call: TRBJ1-2
d_call: .
clone_size: many
cdr3_aa: CASSENRAGYTF
cdr3_nt: TGTGCCAGCAGTGAGAACAGGGCTGGCTACACCTTC

v_call: TRBV6-1
j_call: TRBJ1-2
d_call: TRBD1
clone_size: many
cdr3_aa: CASSPRDRSFGGYTF
cdr3_nt: TGTGCCAGCAGTCCGCGGGACAGGTCTTTTGGCGGCTACACCTTC